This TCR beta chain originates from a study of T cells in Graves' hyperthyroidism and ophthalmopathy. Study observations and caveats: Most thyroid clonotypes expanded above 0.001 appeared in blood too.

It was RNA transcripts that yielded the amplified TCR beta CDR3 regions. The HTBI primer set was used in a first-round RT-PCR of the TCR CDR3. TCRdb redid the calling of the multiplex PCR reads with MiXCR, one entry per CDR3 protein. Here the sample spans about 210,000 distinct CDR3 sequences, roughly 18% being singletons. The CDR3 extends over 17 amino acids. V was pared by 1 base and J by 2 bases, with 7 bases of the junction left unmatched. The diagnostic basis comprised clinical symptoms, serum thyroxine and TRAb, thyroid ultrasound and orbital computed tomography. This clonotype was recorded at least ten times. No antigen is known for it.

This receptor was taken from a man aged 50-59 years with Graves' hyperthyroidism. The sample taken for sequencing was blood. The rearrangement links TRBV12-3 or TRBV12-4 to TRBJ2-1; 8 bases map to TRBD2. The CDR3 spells CASSLGRAGDTYNEQFF. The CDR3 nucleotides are TGTGCCAGCAGTTTAGGGCGAGCGGGAGACACCTACAATGAGCAGTTCTTC.